This paragraph reports one T cell receptor (beta chain). Data came from immunoSEQ multiplex PCR; TCRdb stores just in-frame clones and leaves some out. Found here are about 280,000 clones, around 91% of them singletons; the top ten hold around 1.7%. The data are from a study of blood T cell repertoires in COVID-19. In the study overall: Samples representing acute and convalescent COVID-19 were sourced from the United States, Italy and Spain. T cells, B-cell-depleted T cells, or PBMCs provided the cDNA or gDNA that served as material.

Study members were between roughly 18 and 100 years old and lived in over 20 US regions. Cohorts were based on clinical histories the participants reported. This CDR3 has 14 residues. The V and J ends lost 5 bases and 0 bases, in that order; junction bases with no gene match: 1. The V gene's germline CDR1 is KGHDR and CDR2 SFDVKD. Sequenced input: PBMCs or T cells enriched from blood (not recorded which). This chain uses TRBV24-1 with TRBJ2-3; 7 bases are a match to TRBD2. The source of this sequence is a woman under 30 with acute COVID-19. This chain's CDR3 is CATSVSGSTDTQYF. CDR3 bases: TGTGCCACCAGTGTTAGCGGGAGCACAGATACGCAGTATTTT.